This entry describes one T cell receptor (beta chain). This entry belongs to a study of blood T cell repertoires in COVID-19. As for the study in general: Specimens from acute and convalescent COVID-19 originated in the United States, Italy and Spain. Nucleic acid was either cDNA or gDNA, and it came from T cells, B-cell-depleted T cells, or PBMCs.

Seattle participants joined during active infection and were tracked over time. Original processing methods: From reference gene primer amplification, estimates of nucleated cell counts were derived. TCRdb keeps only in-frame clones here, not all; method: immunoSEQ multiplex PCR. V and J calls and clone size are copied from that table; D and trimming were computed from the DNA. The sample has 300,000 to 400,000 clones, around 86% seen once. With 7 bases removed from V and 3 bases from J, the gap between germline ends came to 13 bases. CDR3 length: 14 residues. Germline values: CDR1 MNHEY, CDR2 SVGAGI.

The sample comprised peripheral blood. This TCR was recovered from a woman aged 50 to 60 with COVID-19, enrolled during active disease. V and J are TRBV6-5 and TRBJ1-5; a possible D gene is TRBD1 (5 bases). The CDR3 DNA sequence: TGTGCCAGCAAAAAAACAGGCTTCAATCAGCCCCAGCATTTT. This gives the protein CASKKTGFNQPQHF.